These T cell receptor beta chains were read from a single sample in a study of blood T cell repertoires in COVID-19. Produced via immunoSEQ multiplex PCR; TCRdb's table is partial and in-frame only. The data show 150,000 to 200,000 clones, approximately 88% seen once. Specimen: peripheral blood. The receptor set was obtained from a man aged 35-49 years with acute or convalescent COVID-19. Each CDR3 is given with its conserved first and last residue. D genes are given only for firm matches. For some rows the clone size is stated as once, few or many, or as a class when expanded; others skip it.

v_call	j_call	clone_size	d_call	cdr3_length	cdr3_aa	cdr3_nt
TRBV7-9	TRBJ1-1	-	-	13	CASSLGQNTEAFF	TGTGCCAGCAGCTTAGGACAGAACACTGAAGCTTTCTTT
TRBV25-1	TRBJ2-1	-	TRBD1	14	CASTLGQGINEQFF	TGTGCCAGCACCCTCGGACAGGGCATCAATGAGCAGTTCTTC
TRBV21-1	TRBJ2-5	-	-	14	CASSELRVEETQYF	TGTGCCAGCAGCGAACTCAGGGTGGAGGAGACCCAGTACTTC
TRBV7-8	TRBJ1-3	-	-	15	CASRPNPVPGNTIYF	TGTGCCAGCAGGCCAAACCCAGTCCCAGGAAACACCATATATTTT
TRBV27	TRBJ1-5	-	TRBD1	14	CASSFTGGNQPQHF	TGTGCCAGCAGTTTTACAGGGGGGAATCAGCCCCAGCATTTT
TRBV6-5	TRBJ2-7	-	TRBD1	15	CASSYSRDRGNEQYF	TGTGCCAGCAGTTACTCCCGGGACAGGGGAAACGAGCAGTACTTC
TRBV5-4	TRBJ2-7	-	TRBD2	17	CASSPGGGRGNDYEQYF	TGTGCCAGCAGCCCCGGCGGGGGTCGAGGGAATGACTACGAGCAGTACTTC
TRBV3-1/TRBV3-2	TRBJ2-7	-	TRBD2	14	CASRLSGGPSEQYF	TGTGCCAGCAGACTCAGCGGGGGCCCCTCCGAGCAGTACTTC
TRBV4-1	TRBJ1-6	-	-	16	CASSQQGSSYNSPLHF	TGCGCCAGCAGCCAACAGGGGAGCTCCTATAATTCACCCCTCCACTTT
TRBV28	TRBJ1-6	-	-	15	CASRGGGLRDSPLHF	TGTGCCAGCAGGGGCGGGGGGCTCAGAGATTCACCCCTCCACTTT
TRBV6-4	TRBJ2-1	-	TRBD1	15	CASSAGTGGYNEQFF	TGTGCCAGCAGCGCCGGGACAGGAGGGTACAATGAGCAGTTCTTC
TRBV28	TRBJ1-2	-	-	13	CASSLSTDYGYTF	TGTGCCAGCAGTTTATCCACAGACTATGGCTACACCTTC
TRBV6-5	TRBJ1-2	-	-	15	CASSFLPGLRYGYTF	TGTGCCAGCAGTTTTCTTCCGGGACTACGGTATGGCTACACCTTC
TRBV30	TRBJ2-7	once	-	13	CAWRGRQAYEQYF	TGTGCCTGGAGGGGGCGGCAGGCCTACGAGCAGTACTTC
TRBV4-1	TRBJ2-3	few	TRBD2	15	CASSHGLASTDTQYF	TGCGCCAGCAGCCACGGACTAGCTAGCACAGATACGCAGTATTTT
TRBV6-5	TRBJ2-7	-	TRBD1	16	CASSFLPGQGAYEQYF	TGTGCCAGCAGTTTCTTGCCGGGACAGGGGGCGTACGAGCAGTACTTC
TRBV6-1	TRBJ2-2	-	TRBD1	16	CASSESRGLGTGELFF	TGTGCCAGCAGTGAGTCGAGGGGGCTCGGCACCGGGGAGCTGTTTTTT
TRBV5-6	TRBJ1-1	-	-	14	CASSLVSVNTEAFF	TGTGCCAGCAGCTTGGTGTCAGTGAACACTGAAGCTTTCTTT
TRBV18	TRBJ1-2	-	-	17	CASSPIELIRAGYGYTF	TGTGCCAGCTCACCAATCGAGCTAATCAGGGCCGGGTATGGCTACACCTTC
TRBV7-2	TRBJ1-5	-	-	14	CASSLGDKHQPQHF	TGTGCCAGCAGCTTAGGAGACAAACATCAGCCCCAGCATTTT
TRBV9	TRBJ1-5	-	-	13	CASSSQPQGPQHF	TGTGCCAGCAGCTCCCAGCCTCAGGGACCCCAGCATTTT
TRBV30	TRBJ1-1	-	TRBD1	16	CAWSVGTGGVNTEAFF	TGTGCCTGGAGTGTTGGGACAGGGGGAGTAAACACTGAAGCTTTCTTT
TRBV4-1	TRBJ1-1	few	-	13	CASSQERRTEAFF	TGCGCCAGCAGCCAAGAAAGGAGGACTGAAGCTTTCTTT
TRBV2	TRBJ2-7	-	TRBD1	14	CASSRETGAGEQYF	TGTGCCAGCAGCCGAGAGACAGGGGCGGGTGAGCAGTACTTC
TRBV5-1	TRBJ2-1	-	TRBD2	16	CASSRLLSGGRNEQFF	TGCGCCAGCAGCCGACTACTTAGCGGGGGGCGTAATGAGCAGTTCTTC
TRBV10-1	TRBJ2-7	few	-	14	CASLAGRENYEQYF	TGCGCCAGCTTGGCGGGGAGAGAGAATTACGAGCAGTACTTC
TRBV9	TRBJ2-7	-	TRBD1	15	CASSVGTGPFYEQYF	TGTGCCAGCAGCGTAGGGACAGGGCCGTTCTACGAGCAGTACTTC
TRBV19	TRBJ1-2	-	-	12	CASSTRDYGYTF	TGTGCCAGTAGTACCAGGGACTATGGCTACACCTTC
TRBV4-2	TRBJ1-4	-	TRBD1	15	CASSAPRAGGEKLFF	TGTGCCAGCAGCGCCCCCAGGGCAGGGGGTGAAAAACTGTTTTTT
TRBV6-5	TRBJ1-1	-	-	13	CASSYVVNTEAFF	TGTGCCAGCAGTTACGTCGTGAACACTGAAGCTTTCTTT
TRBV5-1	TRBJ2-3	-	TRBD2	16	CASSLLTSGGPDTQYF	TGCGCCAGCAGCCTGCTGACTAGCGGGGGGCCAGATACGCAGTATTTT
TRBV6-5	TRBJ1-5	-	TRBD1	15	CASSRDRVSNQPQHF	TGTGCCAGCAGTCGGGACAGGGTAAGCAATCAGCCCCAGCATTTT
TRBV5-1	TRBJ2-5	-	TRBD2	15	CASSPPTSGQETQYF	TGCGCCAGCAGCCCGCCTACTAGCGGACAAGAGACCCAGTACTTC
TRBV6-4	TRBJ2-1	few	TRBD2	17	CASSDSISSGGYHEQFF	TGTGCCAGCAGTGACTCGATTAGTAGCGGGGGTTACCATGAGCAGTTCTTC
TRBV5-6	TRBJ1-5	-	TRBD1	15	CASSPGTGDNQPQHF	TGTGCCAGCAGCCCCGGGACAGGGGACAATCAGCCCCAGCATTTT
TRBV5-1	TRBJ2-3	-	-	15	CASSLNPRTSDTQYF	TGCGCCAGCAGCTTGAACCCACGTACTTCAGATACGCAGTATTTT
TRBV5-6	TRBJ1-1	-	-	15	CASSLAPGSSTEAFF	TGTGCCAGCAGCTTGGCTCCGGGTTCGAGCACTGAAGCTTTCTTT
TRBV12-5	TRBJ2-6	-	TRBD1	20	CASGPSPLGQGTSGANVLTF	TGTGCTAGTGGTCCTTCCCCGCTTGGACAGGGGACCTCTGGGGCCAACGTCCTGACTTTC
TRBV19	TRBJ1-6	-	-	14	CASSTRKGDSPLHF	TGTGCCAGTAGTACCCGAAAGGGGGATTCACCCCTCCACTTT
TRBV27	TRBJ2-7	-	-	14	CASSSGFNSYEQYF	TGTGCCAGCAGTAGCGGGTTTAACTCCTACGAGCAGTACTTC
TRBV30	TRBJ1-5	-	-	13	CAWSMQSNQPQHF	TGTGCCTGGAGTATGCAGAGCAATCAGCCCCAGCATTTT
TRBV2	TRBJ2-1	-	TRBD2	20	CASSETWASGGGSSYNEQFF	TGTGCCAGCAGTGAAACGTGGGCTAGCGGGGGGGGAAGCTCCTACAATGAGCAGTTCTTC
TRBV4-2	TRBJ2-2	-	TRBD1	16	CASSQEGQMNTGELFF	TGTGCCAGCAGCCAAGAGGGACAGATGAACACCGGGGAGCTGTTTTTT
TRBV6-5	TRBJ1-6	-	TRBD1	15	CASSQPDRANSPLHF	TGTGCCAGCAGCCAACCGGACAGGGCTAATTCACCCCTCCACTTT
TRBV9	TRBJ2-5	-	TRBD2	15	CASSQTSGGSGTQYF	TGTGCCAGCAGCCAGACTAGCGGGGGCTCAGGGACCCAGTACTTC
TRBV2	TRBJ1-5	-	-	15	CASSVQAGYNQPQHF	TGTGCCAGCAGTGTCCAGGCAGGGTACAATCAGCCCCAGCATTTT
TRBV6-5	TRBJ2-7	few	-	15	CASSRDLPSPYEQYF	TGTGCCAGCAGCAGGGACTTGCCGTCTCCCTACGAGCAGTACTTC
TRBV4-2	TRBJ1-4	-	-	17	CASSQVTGPGGNEKLFF	TGTGCCAGCAGCCAAGTTACGGGCCCGGGAGGTAATGAAAAACTGTTTTTT
TRBV18	TRBJ2-7	once	-	16	CASSPFGGLSSYEQYF	TGTGCCAGCTCACCTTTCGGGGGTTTAAGCTCCTACGAGCAGTACTTC
TRBV18	TRBJ1-1	-	TRBD1	13	CASSPQGETEAFF	TGTGCCAGCTCACCGCAGGGGGAGACTGAAGCTTTCTTT
TRBV30	TRBJ1-6	once	-	15	CAWSALTGLDSPLHF	TGTGCCTGGAGTGCCCTAACAGGATTGGATTCACCCCTCCACTTT
TRBV19	TRBJ2-7	-	TRBD2	15	CASSIESSGVDEQYF	TGTGCCAGTAGTATTGAGTCTAGCGGGGTTGACGAGCAGTACTTC
TRBV5-1	TRBJ2-7	-	TRBD1	15	CASSLGTGLTYEQYF	TGCGCCAGCAGCTTGGGGACAGGCCTGACCTACGAGCAGTACTTC
TRBV9	TRBJ1-3	-	-	19	CASSNPRQDSQSSGNTIYF	TGTGCCAGCAGCAACCCCCGACAGGATTCACAGAGCTCTGGAAACACCATATATTTT
TRBV5-1	TRBJ1-6	-	TRBD1	15	CASSLEGTANSPLHF	TGCGCCAGCAGCTTGGAAGGGACAGCTAATTCACCCCTCCACTTT
TRBV12-3/TRBV12-4	TRBJ2-1	-	TRBD1	13	CATGDRLNNEQFF	TGTGCCACTGGGGACAGGCTGAACAATGAGCAGTTCTTC
TRBV5-1	TRBJ2-2	-	TRBD2	16	CASSPLAGPSTGELFF	TGCGCCAGCAGCCCACTAGCGGGGCCTTCCACCGGGGAGCTGTTTTTT
TRBV5-8	TRBJ2-1	-	-	15	CASSLGQSSYNEQFF	TGTGCCAGCAGCTTGGGACAGAGCTCCTACAATGAGCAGTTCTTC
TRBV28	TRBJ2-1	-	-	14	CASRGTLPYNEQFF	TGTGCCAGCCGAGGGACTCTTCCTTACAATGAGCAGTTCTTC
TRBV5-1	TRBJ2-1	-	-	13	CASSLQAYNEQFF	TGCGCCAGCAGCTTACAGGCCTACAATGAGCAGTTCTTC